This T cell receptor (beta chain) was identified during a study of blood T cell repertoires in COVID-19. In the study's own analysis: Amplification of reference gene primers provided the estimated nucleated cell counts. TCRdb's copy holds only in-frame clones and misses some; the assay was immunoSEQ multiplex PCR. V and J calls and clone size are given by that table; D and trimming were obtained from the DNA. The table includes 150,000 or so clones, approximately 83% detected once. The TCR originated in a woman older than 75 with acute or convalescent COVID-19. Sequencing used peripheral blood.

CDR3: CASSYQEGSEAFF. CDR3 nucleotide sequence: TGTGCCAGTAGCTACCAGGAGGGGTCTGAAGCTTTCTTT. The J gene is TRBJ1-1, the V gene TRBV19; tentatively, D is TRBD1 (5 bases). The CDR3 loop spans 13 amino acids. V was clipped by 6 bases and J by 6 bases, with 14 bases between them. The germline gives CDR1 LNHDA, CDR2 SQIVND (reference sequence).